This T cell receptor (beta chain) was sequenced during a study of blood T cell repertoires in COVID-19. The overall study: The origin of the acute and convalescent COVID-19 samples was the United States, Italy and Spain.

Profiling relied on immunoSEQ multiplex PCR, and the TCRdb table lists in-frame clones only, not all of them. Of about 140,000 clones listed, 88% are singletons. A few counts support this clone. Germline V CDR1 and CDR2: LNHDA, SQIVND (reference sequence). Trimming removed 5 bases from V and 4 bases from J; junction bases left unmatched: 10. This CDR3 comprises 17 residues. The sequence came from an older woman with acute or convalescent COVID-19. This chain links TRBV19 with TRBJ2-1; 11 positions match TRBD2. Sequenced sample: peripheral blood. CDR3 bases: TGTGCCAGTAGTCTATTAGCGGGGGGGACACGGTACAATGAGCAGTTCTTC. Residues: CASSLLAGGTRYNEQFF.